This TCR beta chain was found in a study of siplizumab effects on memory and regulatory T cells. Sequencing used immunoSEQ multiplex PCR; TCRdb keeps in-frame clones, though not all of them. The data contain some 100,000 clones, more than 85% of them singletons. The CDR3 covers 16 residues. Germline CDR1 MGHRA, CDR2 YSYEKL. J lost 6 bases, V lost 5 bases, and 10 bases had no gene match. The chain joins TRBV4-1 to TRBJ2-3, with 11 bases aligning to TRBD1. The origin of this receptor is a human donor in good health. Input material: CD4+ T cells sorted from blood. CDR3 loop: CASSGRDRGVGDTQYF. The CDR3 DNA sequence: TGCGCCAGCAGCGGCCGGGACAGGGGGGTTGGCGATACGCAGTATTTT.